One sample yielded the 9 T cell receptor beta chains listed below, sequenced in a study of cytomegalovirus exposure and HLA in healthy donors. The PCR ran on 60 Vbeta and 13 Jbeta primers. Profiling relied on immunoSEQ multiplex PCR, and the TCRdb table lists in-frame clones only, not all of them. Of approximately 140,000 clones listed, 65% to 85% were seen once; the top ten hold roughly 1.1%. What was sequenced was PBMCs. The receptors here all came from a boy between 10 and 17 years old in good health and CMV-seronegative.

V and J are TRBV5-1 and TRBJ2-1, with D possibly being TRBD2 (5 bases). V dropped 4 bases and J dropped 1 base, with 9 bases sitting between them. The V gene's germline CDR1 is SGHRS and CDR2 YFSETQ. The CDR3 sequence is 14 residues long. This CDR3 reads CASSRTGSYNEQFF. CDR3 coding DNA: TGCGCCAGCAGCAGGACGGGATCCTACAATGAGCAGTTCTTC.

This clone was detected once. This chain uses TRBV5-1 with TRBJ2-5; 11 bases are shared with TRBD2. The CDR3 is 17 residues long. Trimming removed 7 bases from V and 5 bases from J; junction bases left unmatched: 16. The germline V gene encodes CDR1 SGHRS and CDR2 YFSETQ. In DNA, the CDR3 is TGCGCCAGCGGGTCTTTACTAGCGGGAGTTTTAGGGGAGACCCAGTACTTC. Protein: CASGSLLAGVLGETQYF. Full variable domain (outside the CDR3, taken from reference TRBV5-1 and TRBJ2-5): KAGVTQTPRYLIKTRGQQVTLSCSPISGHRSVSWYQQTPGQGLQFLFEYFSETQRNKGNFPGRFSGRQFSNSRSEMNVSTLELGDSALYLCASGSLLAGVLGETQYFGPGTRLLVL.

This chain connects TRBV10-3 to TRBJ1-1; the D gene is possibly TRBD1 (5 bases). The germline gives CDR1 ENHRY, CDR2 SYGVKD. The CDR3 consists of 17 residues. V gave up 6 bases and J gave up 0 bases, with 20 bases separating them. The CDR3 here is CAISPGEGWGMNTEAFF. The CDR3 DNA reads TGTGCCATCAGCCCGGGGGAGGGGTGGGGGATGAACACTGAAGCTTTCTTT.

CDR3 nucleotides: TGTGCCAGTAGTATAGAGGGGCAGGGCACCGGGGAGCTGTTTTTT. Its translation is CASSIEGQGTGELFF. The J gene is TRBJ2-2, the V gene TRBV19; TRBD1 is a possible D gene (5 bases). This CDR3 comprises 15 residues. Per germline, CDR1 LNHDA and CDR2 SQIVND (reference sequence). Trimming took 0 bases from V and 4 from J, leaving 9 bases between them.

The rearrangement links TRBV7-9 to TRBJ2-5, with TRBD2 as a possible D gene (7 bases). CDR3 length equals 14 residues. Germline loops: CDR1 SEHNR, CDR2 FQNEAQ (reference sequence). V lost 2 bases, J lost 4 bases, and 11 bases lay in between. The CDR3 sequence is CASSLRGGSETQYF. The CDR3 nucleotides are TGTGCCAGCAGCTTACGCGGGGGCTCAGAGACCCAGTACTTC.

The sample holds one count of this clone. This rearrangement joins TRBV30 to TRBJ2-5, with a possible D match to TRBD2 (6 bases). The end of the DNA is better explained by TRBJ2-7, so the J call may be wrong. This CDR3 is built from 15 residues. Germline V gene data show CDR1 as GTSNPN and CDR2 as SVGIG (reference sequence). The CDR3 reads CAWVGWGEHGYEQYF. The DNA of the CDR3 is TGTGCCTGGGTAGGATGGGGGGAACACGGCTACGAGCAGTACTTC.

The chain combines TRBV27 with TRBJ2-7, with D perhaps matching TRBD2 (6 bases). The germline V gene encodes CDR1 MNHEY and CDR2 SMNVEV (reference sequence). Trimming stripped 6 bases from V and 0 bases from J, with 15 bases between. The CDR3 is 15 residues long. The DNA of the CDR3 is TGTGCCAGCAGCCCGGCGGGGTCCTACTCCTACGAGCAGTACTTC. Residues: CASSPAGSYSYEQYF.

The J gene is TRBJ1-2, the V gene TRBV9; 8 bases align to TRBD1. Germline CDR1 reads SGDLS; CDR2 reads YYNGEE. The CDR3 is 14 amino acids. Germline trimming cut 3 bases from V and 6 bases from J; bases unmatched to any gene: 7. The chain's CDR3 is CASSDGQGGHGYTF. DNA for the CDR3: TGTGCCAGCAGCGATGGACAGGGAGGCCATGGCTACACCTTC.

This chain connects TRBV5-8 to TRBJ2-6; 7 bases match TRBD2. Germline values: CDR1 SGHTS, CDR2 YDEGEE. CDR3 length: 16 residues. Trimming removed 10 bases from V and 1 base from J; junction bases left unmatched: 11. Written as DNA, the CDR3 is TGTGCCGGGGGGGAGGGAATACGATCTGGGGCCAACGTCCTGACTTTC. This encodes CAGGEGIRSGANVLTF.